The 5 T cell receptor beta chains given below trace back to one sample, sequenced in a study of T cell responses to AZD1222 COVID-19 vaccine. Clones were read by immunoSEQ multiplex PCR, and TCRdb kept only the in-frame ones, dropping some. The data hold 130,000 to 150,000 clones, with approximately 90% observed a single time. The specimen was peripheral blood, collected on day 0 of AZD1222 vaccination. The source of these receptors is an adult in good health.

This chain uses TRBV28 with TRBJ1-1; the D is unclear. CDR1 and CDR2 from the germline V gene are MDHEN and SYDVKM. The CDR3 length is 10 residues. V was shortened by 4 bases and J by 7 bases, with 4 bases between the two germline ends. The CDR3 loop reads CASSSHEAFF. The CDR3 DNA follows: TGTGCCAGCAGTTCCCATGAAGCTTTCTTT.

The chain employs TRBV2 and TRBJ1-5; D is ambiguous. The germline gives CDR1 SNHLY, CDR2 FYNNEI. V was cut by 7 bases and J by 3 bases, with 10 bases left in between. The CDR3 consists of 13 residues. DNA of the CDR3: TGTGCCAGCACATATACAGACAATCAGCCCCAGCATTTT. Its protein is CASTYTDNQPQHF.

The chain joins TRBV28 to TRBJ1-5, with a weak D call TRBD1 (5 bases). The germline gives CDR1 MDHEN, CDR2 SYDVKM. Trimming stripped 6 bases from V and 9 bases from J, with 12 bases between. The CDR3 runs 12 residues. The CDR3 DNA reads as TGTGCCAGCAGAGAGGGGACCCGGCCCCAGCATTTT. This sequence encodes CASREGTRPQHF.

This clone has only one observation. The V call is TRBV5-1, the J call TRBJ2-5; D is perhaps TRBD2 (5 bases). The CDR3 has 14 residues. CDR1 SGHRS and CDR2 YFSETQ come from the germline V gene. With 0 bases removed from V and 5 bases from J, the gap between germline ends came to 11 bases. The CDR3 nucleotides are TGCGCCAGCAGCTTGGTTTCGGGGTTGGAGACCCAGTACTTC. This codes for CASSLVSGLETQYF.

The gene calls are TRBV18 and TRBJ1-1, with TRBD1 identical over 7 bases. J was trimmed by 3 bases and V by 3 bases; bases with no gene match: 4. The CDR3 spans 14 residues. The germline V gene has CDR1 KGHSH and CDR2 LQKENI. As DNA, the CDR3 is TGTGCCAGCTCACCGAGCAGGGGGTACACTGAAGCTTTCTTT. Its translation: CASSPSRGYTEAFF.